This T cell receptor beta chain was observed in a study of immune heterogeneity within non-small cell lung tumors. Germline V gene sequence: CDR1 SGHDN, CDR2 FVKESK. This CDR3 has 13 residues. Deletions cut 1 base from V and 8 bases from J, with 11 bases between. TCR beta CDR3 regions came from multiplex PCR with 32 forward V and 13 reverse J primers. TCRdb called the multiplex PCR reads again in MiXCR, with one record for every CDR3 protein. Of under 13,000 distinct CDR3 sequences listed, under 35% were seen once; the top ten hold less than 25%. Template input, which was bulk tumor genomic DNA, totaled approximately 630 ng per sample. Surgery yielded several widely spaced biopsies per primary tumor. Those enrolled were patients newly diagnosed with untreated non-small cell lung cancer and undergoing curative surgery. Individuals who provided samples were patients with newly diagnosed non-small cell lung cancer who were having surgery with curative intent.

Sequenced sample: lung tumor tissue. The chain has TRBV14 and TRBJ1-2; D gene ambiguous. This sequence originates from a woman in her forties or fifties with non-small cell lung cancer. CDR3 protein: CASSQVRVGGYTF. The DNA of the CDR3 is TGTGCCAGCAGCCAAGTCCGGGTGGGCGGCTACACCTTC.